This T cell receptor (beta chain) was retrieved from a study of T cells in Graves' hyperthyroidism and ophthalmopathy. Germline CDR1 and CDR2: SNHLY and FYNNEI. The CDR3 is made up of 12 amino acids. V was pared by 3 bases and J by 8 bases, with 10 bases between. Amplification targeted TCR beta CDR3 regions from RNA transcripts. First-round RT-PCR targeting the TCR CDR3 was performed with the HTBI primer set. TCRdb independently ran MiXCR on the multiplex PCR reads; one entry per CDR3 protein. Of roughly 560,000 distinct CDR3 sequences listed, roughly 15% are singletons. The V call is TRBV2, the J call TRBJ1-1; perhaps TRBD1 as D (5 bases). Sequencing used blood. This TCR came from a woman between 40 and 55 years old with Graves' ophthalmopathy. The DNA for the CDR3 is TGTGCCAGCAGTGAGGTGGGGCAAGAAGCTTTCTTT. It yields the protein CASSEVGQEAFF.